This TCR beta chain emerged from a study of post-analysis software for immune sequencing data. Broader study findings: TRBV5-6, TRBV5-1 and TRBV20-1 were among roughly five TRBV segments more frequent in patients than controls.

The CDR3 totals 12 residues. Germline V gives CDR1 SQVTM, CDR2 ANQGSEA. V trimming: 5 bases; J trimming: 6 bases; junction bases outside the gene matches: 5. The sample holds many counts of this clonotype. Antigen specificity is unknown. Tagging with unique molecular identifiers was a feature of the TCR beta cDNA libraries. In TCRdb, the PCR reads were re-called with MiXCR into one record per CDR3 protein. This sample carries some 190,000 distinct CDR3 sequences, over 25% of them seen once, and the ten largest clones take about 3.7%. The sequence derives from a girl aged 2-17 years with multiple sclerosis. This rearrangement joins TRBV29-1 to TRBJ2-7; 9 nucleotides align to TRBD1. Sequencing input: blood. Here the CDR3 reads CSVTGTGFEQYF. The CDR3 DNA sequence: TGCAGCGTTACTGGGACAGGGTTCGAGCAGTACTTC.